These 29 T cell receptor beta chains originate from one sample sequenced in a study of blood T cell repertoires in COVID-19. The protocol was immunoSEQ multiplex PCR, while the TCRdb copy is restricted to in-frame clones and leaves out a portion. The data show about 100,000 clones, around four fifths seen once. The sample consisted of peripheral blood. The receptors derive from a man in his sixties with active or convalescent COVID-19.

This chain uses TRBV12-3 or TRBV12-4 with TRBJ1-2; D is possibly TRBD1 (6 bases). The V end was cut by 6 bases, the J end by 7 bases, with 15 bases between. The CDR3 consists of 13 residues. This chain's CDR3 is CASSQGGLGGYTF. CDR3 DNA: TGTGCCAGCAGCCAAGGGGGTTTGGGTGGCTACACCTTC.

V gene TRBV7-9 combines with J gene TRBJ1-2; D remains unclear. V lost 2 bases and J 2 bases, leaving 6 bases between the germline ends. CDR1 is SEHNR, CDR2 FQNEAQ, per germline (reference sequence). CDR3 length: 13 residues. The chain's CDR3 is CASSLPQNYGYTF. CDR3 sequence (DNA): TGTGCCAGCAGCTTACCTCAGAACTATGGCTACACCTTC.

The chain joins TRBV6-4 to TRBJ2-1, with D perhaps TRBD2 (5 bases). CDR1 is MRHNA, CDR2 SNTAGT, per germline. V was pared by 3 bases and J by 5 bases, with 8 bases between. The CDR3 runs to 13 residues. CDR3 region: CASSEEGNNEQFF. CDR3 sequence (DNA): TGTGCCAGCAGTGAAGAGGGTAACAATGAGCAGTTCTTC.

The chain's CDR3 is CASSPTDRGSSPLHF. The CDR3 nucleotides are TGTGCCAGCAGCCCGACGGACAGGGGGTCTTCACCCCTCCACTTT. This chain connects TRBV9 to TRBJ1-6, with 10 nucleotides matching TRBD1. The V gene's germline CDR1 is SGDLS and CDR2 YYNGEE. The CDR3 has 15 residues. V lost 4 bases, J lost 9 bases, and 7 bases stayed unmatched.

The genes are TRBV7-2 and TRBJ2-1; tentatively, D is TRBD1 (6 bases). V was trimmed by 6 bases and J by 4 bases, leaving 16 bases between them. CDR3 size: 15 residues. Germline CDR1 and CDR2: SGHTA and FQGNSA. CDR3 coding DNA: TGTGCCAGCAGATCCTCGGGGACATCTTACAATGAGCAGTTCTTC. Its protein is CASRSSGTSYNEQFF.

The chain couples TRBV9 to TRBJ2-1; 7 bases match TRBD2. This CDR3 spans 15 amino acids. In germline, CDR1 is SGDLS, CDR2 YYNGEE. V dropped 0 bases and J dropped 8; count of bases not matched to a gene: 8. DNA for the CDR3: TGTGCCAGCAGCGTAGGGTGGGAGGGCCGAGATGAGCAGTTCTTC. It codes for CASSVGWEGRDEQFF.

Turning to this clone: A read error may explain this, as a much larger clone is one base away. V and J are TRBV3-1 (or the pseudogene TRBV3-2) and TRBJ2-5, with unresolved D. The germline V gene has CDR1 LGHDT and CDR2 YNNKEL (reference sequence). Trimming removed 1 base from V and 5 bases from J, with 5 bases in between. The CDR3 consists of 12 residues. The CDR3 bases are TGTGCCAGCAGCCAAGTTCGGGAGACCCAGTACTTC. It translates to CASSQVRETQYF.

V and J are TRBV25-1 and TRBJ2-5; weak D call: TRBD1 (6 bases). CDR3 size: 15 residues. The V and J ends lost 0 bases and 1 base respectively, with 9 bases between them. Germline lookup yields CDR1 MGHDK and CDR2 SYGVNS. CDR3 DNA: TGTGCCAGCAGTGAATATGGCAGGGGCCAAGAGACCCAGTACTTC. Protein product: CASSEYGRGQETQYF.

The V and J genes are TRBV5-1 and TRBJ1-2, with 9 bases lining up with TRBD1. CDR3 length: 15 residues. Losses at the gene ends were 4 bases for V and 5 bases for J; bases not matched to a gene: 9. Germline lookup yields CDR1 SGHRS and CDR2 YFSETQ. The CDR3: CASSPTPGQGYGYTF. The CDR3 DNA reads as TGCGCCAGCAGCCCTACCCCGGGACAGGGATATGGCTACACCTTC.

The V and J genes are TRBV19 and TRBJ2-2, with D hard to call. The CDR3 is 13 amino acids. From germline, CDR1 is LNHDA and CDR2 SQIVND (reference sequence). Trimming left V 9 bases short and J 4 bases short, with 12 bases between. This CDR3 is CASTTEATGELFF. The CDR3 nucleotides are TGTGCCAGCACCACCGAGGCCACCGGGGAGCTGTTTTTT.

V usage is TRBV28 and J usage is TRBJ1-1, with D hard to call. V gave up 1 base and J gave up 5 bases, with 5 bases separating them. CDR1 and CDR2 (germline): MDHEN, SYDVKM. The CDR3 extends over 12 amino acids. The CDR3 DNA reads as TGTGCCAGCAGTTTATACGGGACTGAAGCTTTCTTT. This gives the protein CASSLYGTEAFF.

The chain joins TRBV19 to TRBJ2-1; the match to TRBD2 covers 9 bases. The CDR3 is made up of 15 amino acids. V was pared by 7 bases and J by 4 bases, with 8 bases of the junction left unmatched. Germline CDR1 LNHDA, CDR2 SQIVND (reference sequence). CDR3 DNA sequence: TGTGCCAGTAAAAGTCTAGCGGGAAGGTACAATGAGCAGTTCTTC. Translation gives CASKSLAGRYNEQFF.

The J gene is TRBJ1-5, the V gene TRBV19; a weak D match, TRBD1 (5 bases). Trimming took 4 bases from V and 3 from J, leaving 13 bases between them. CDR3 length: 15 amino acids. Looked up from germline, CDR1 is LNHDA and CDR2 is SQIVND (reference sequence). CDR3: CASSSGTGINQPQHF. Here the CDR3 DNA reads TGTGCCAGTAGTAGCGGGACGGGTATCAATCAGCCCCAGCATTTT.

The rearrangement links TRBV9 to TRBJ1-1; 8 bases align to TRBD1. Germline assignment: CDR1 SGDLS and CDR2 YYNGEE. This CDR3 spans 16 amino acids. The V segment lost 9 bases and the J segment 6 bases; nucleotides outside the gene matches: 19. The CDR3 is CATTRFRAGGRSEAFF. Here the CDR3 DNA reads TGTGCCACCACGCGTTTTAGGGCAGGGGGCCGGTCTGAAGCTTTCTTT.

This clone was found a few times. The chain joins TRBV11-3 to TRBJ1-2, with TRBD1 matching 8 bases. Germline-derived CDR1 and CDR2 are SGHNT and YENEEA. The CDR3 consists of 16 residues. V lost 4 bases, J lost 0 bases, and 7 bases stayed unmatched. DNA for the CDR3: TGTGCCAGCAGCTCCCACGGACAGGGCTCTAACTATGGCTACACCTTC. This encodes CASSSHGQGSNYGYTF.

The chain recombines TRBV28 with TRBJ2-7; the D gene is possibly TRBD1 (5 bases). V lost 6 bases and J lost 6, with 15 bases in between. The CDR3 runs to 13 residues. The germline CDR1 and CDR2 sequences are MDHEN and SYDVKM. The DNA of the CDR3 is TGTGCCAGCAGGTTGGGGCAGGACGCCGAGCAGTACTTC. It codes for CASRLGQDAEQYF.

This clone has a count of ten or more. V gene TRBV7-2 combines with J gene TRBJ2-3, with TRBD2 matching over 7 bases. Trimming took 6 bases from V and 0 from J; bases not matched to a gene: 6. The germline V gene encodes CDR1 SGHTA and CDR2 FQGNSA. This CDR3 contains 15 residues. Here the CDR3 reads CASSYSGYSTDTQYF. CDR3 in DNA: TGTGCCAGCAGTTATAGCGGGTACAGCACAGATACGCAGTATTTT.

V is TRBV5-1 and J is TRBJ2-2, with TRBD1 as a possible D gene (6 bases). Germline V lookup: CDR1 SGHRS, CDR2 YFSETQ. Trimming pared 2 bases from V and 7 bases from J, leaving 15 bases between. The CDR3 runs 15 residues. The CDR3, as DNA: TGCGCCAGCAGCTTAGTTTCAGGGGACGGCGGGGAGCTGTTTTTT. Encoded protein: CASSLVSGDGGELFF. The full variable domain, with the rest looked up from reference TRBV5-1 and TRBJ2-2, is KAGVTQTPRYLIKTRGQQVTLSCSPISGHRSVSWYQQTPGQGLQFLFEYFSETQRNKGNFPGRFSGRQFSNSRSEMNVSTLELGDSALYLCASSLVSGDGGELFFGEGSRLTVL.

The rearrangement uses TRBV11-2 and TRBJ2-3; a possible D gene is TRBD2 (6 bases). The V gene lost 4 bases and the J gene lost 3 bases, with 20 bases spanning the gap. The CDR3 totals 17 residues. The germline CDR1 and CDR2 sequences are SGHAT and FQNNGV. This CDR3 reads CASSWSGSRGGTDTQYF. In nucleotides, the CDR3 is TGTGCCAGCAGCTGGTCAGGGTCGCGGGGCGGGACAGATACGCAGTATTTT.

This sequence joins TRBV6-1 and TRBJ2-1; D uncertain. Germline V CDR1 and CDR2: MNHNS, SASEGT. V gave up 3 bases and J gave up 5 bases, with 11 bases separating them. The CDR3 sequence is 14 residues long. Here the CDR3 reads CASSESLSHNEQFF. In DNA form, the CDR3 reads TGTGCCAGCAGTGAGAGCTTATCCCACAATGAGCAGTTCTTC.

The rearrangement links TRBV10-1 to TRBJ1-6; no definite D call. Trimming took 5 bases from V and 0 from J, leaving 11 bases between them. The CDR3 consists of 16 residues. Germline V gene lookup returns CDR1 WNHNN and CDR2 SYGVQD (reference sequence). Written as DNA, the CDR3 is TGCGCCAGCAGTCAGCAGGCCAGCTCCTATAATTCACCCCTCCACTTT. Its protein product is CASSQQASSYNSPLHF.

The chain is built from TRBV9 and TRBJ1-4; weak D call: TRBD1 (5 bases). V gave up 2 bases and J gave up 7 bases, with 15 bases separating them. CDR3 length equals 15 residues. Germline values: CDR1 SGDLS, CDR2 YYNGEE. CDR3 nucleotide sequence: TGTGCCAGCAGCGTGGGACTACAGTTCGGTGAAAAACTGTTTTTT. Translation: CASSVGLQFGEKLFF.

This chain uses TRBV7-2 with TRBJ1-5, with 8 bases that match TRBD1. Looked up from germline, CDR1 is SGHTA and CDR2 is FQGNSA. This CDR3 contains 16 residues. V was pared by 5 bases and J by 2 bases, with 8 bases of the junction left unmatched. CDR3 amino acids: CASSLTWTGRNQPQHF. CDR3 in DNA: TGTGCCAGCAGCCTTACTTGGACAGGGCGCAATCAGCCCCAGCATTTT.

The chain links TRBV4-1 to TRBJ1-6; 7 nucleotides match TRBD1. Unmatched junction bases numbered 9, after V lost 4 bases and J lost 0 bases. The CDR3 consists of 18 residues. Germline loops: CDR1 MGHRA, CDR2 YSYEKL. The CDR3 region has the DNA TGCGCCAGCAGCCCCTTCTTGACAGGGAGCTCCTATAATTCACCCCTCCACTTT. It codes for CASSPFLTGSSYNSPLHF.

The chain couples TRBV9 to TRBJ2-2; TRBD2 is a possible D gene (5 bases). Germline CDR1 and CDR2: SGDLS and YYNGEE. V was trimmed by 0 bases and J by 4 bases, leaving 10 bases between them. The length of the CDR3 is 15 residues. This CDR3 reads CASSVAGLRTGELFF. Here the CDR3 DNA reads TGTGCCAGCAGCGTAGCGGGGTTACGCACCGGGGAGCTGTTTTTT.

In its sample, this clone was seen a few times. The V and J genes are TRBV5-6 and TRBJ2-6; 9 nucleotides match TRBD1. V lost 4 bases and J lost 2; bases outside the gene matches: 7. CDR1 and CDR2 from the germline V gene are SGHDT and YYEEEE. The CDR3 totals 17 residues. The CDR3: CASSGSYRGPGANVLTF. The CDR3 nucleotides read TGTGCCAGCAGCGGATCCTACAGGGGGCCTGGGGCCAACGTCCTGACTTTC.

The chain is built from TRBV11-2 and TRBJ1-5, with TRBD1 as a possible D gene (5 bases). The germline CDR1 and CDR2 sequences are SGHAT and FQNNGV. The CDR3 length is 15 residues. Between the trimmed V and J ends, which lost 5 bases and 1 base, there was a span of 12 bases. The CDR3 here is CASSRGLGSNQPQHF. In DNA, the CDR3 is TGTGCCAGCAGCCGGGGACTGGGAAGCAATCAGCCCCAGCATTTT. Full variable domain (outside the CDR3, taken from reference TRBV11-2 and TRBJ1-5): EAGVAQSPRYKIIEKRQSVAFWCNPISGHATLYWYQQILGQGPKLLIQFQNNGVVDDSQLPKDRFSAERLKGVDSTLKIQPAKLEDSAVYLCASSRGLGSNQPQHFGDGTRLSIL.

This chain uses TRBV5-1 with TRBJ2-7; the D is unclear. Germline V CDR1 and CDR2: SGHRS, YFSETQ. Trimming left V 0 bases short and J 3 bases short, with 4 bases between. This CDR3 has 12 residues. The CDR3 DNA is TGCGCCAGCAGCTTGGGCGGCTACGAGCAGTACTTC. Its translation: CASSLGGYEQYF.

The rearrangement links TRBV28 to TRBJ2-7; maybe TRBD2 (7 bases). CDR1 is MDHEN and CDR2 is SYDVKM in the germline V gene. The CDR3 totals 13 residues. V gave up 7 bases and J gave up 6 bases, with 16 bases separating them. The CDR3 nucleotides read TGTGCCAGCAAATTGGGGGGGGGCGGCGAGCAGTACTTC. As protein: CASKLGGGGEQYF.